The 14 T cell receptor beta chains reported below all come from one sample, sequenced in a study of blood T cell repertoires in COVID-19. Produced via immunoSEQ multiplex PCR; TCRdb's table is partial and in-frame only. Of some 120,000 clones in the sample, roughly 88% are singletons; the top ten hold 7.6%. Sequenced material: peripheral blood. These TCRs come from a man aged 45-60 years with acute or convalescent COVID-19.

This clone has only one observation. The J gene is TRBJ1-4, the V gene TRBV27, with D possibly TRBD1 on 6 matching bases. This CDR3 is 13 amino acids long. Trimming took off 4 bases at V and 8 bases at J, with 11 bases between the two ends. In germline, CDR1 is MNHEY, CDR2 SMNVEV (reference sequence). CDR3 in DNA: TGTGCCAGCAGTTACCAAAGGGGGGAAAAACTGTTTTTT. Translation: CASSYQRGEKLFF.

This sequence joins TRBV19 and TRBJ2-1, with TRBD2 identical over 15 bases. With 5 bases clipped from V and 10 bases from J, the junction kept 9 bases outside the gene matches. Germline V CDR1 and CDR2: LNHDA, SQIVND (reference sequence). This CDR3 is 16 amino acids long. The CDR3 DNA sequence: TGTGCCAGTAGTCCTCGGACTAGCGGGAGGGCCCTGGAGCAGTTCTTC. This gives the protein CASSPRTSGRALEQFF.

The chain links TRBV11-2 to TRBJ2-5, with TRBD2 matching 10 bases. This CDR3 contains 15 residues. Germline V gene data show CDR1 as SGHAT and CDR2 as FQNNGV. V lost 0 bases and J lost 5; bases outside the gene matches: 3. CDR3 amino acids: CASSLEGTSVETQYF. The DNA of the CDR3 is TGTGCCAGCAGCTTAGAGGGGACTAGCGTCGAGACCCAGTACTTC.

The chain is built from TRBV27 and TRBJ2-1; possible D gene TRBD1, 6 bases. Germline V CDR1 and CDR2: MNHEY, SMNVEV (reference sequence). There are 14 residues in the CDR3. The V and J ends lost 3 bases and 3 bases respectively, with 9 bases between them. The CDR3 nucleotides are TGTGCCAGCAGTTTGAGACAGGACTACAATGAGCAGTTCTTC. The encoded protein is CASSLRQDYNEQFF.

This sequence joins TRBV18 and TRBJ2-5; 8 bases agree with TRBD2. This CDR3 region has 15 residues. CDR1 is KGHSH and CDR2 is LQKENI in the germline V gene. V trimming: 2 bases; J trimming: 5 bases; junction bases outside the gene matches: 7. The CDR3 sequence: CASSPYGTRRETQYF. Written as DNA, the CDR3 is TGTGCCAGCTCACCATACGGGACTAGGCGGGAGACCCAGTACTTC. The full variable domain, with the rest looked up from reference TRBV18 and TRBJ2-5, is NAGVMQNPRHLVRRRGQEARLRCSPMKGHSHVYWYRQLPEEGLKFMVYLQKENIIDESGMPKERFSAEFPKEGPSILRIQQVVRGDSAAYFCASSPYGTRRETQYFGPGTRLLVL.

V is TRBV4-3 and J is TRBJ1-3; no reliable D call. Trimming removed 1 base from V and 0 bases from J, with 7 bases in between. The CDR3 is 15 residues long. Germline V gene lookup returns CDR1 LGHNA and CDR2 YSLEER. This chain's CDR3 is CASSQVESSGNTIYF. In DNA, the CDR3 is TGCGCCAGCAGCCAAGTAGAATCCTCTGGAAACACCATATATTTT.

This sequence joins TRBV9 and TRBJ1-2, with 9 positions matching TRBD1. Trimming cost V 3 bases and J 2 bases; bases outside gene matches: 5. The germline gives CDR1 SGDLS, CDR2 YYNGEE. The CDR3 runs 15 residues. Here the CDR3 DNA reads TGTGCCAGCAGCGAGGGACAGGGCACGAACTATGGCTACACCTTC. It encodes CASSEGQGTNYGYTF.

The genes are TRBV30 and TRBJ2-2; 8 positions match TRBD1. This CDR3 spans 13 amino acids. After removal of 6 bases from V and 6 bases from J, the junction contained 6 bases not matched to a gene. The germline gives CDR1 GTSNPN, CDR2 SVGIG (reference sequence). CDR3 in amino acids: CACRGLGPGELFF. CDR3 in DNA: TGTGCCTGCAGGGGGCTTGGTCCCGGGGAGCTGTTTTTT.

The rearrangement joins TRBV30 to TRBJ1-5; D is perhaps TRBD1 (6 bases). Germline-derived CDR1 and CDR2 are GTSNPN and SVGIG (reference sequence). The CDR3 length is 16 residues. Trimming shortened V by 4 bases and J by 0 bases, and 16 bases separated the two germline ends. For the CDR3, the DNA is TGTGCCTGGAAGAAATCGGACAGTGATAGCAATCAGCCCCAGCATTTT. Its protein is CAWKKSDSDSNQPQHF.

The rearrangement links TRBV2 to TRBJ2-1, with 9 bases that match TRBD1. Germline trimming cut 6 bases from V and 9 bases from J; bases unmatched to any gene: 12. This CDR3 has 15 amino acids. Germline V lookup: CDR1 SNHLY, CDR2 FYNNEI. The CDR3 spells CASSLQGAKNAEQFF. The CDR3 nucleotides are TGTGCCAGCAGCCTACAGGGGGCAAAGAACGCTGAGCAGTTCTTC. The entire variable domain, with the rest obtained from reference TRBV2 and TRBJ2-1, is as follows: EPEVTQTPSHQVTQMGQEVILRCVPISNHLYFYWYRQILGQKVEFLVSFYNNEISEKSEIFDDQFSVERPDGSNFTLKIRSTKLEDSAMYFCASSLQGAKNAEQFFGPGTRLTVL.

The CDR3 DNA follows: TGTGCCAGCAGCCTCTCGGGGGGAAACGGGAACCCCACAGATACGCAGTATTTT. Translation: CASSLSGGNGNPTDTQYF. The chain is built from TRBV16 and TRBJ2-3; 7 nucleotides line up with TRBD2. After removal of 4 bases from V and 2 bases from J, the junction contained 15 bases not matched to a gene. This CDR3 is built from 18 residues. Germline V lookup: CDR1 KGHSY, CDR2 FQNENV.

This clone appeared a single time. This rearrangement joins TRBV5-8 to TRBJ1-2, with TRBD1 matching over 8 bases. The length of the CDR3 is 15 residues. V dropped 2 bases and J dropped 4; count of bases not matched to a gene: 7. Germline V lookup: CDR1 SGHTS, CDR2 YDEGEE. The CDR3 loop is CASSFQTGGTYGYTF. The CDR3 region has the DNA TGTGCCAGCAGCTTTCAAACAGGGGGTACCTATGGCTACACCTTC. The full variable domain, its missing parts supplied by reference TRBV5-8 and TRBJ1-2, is EAGVTQSPTHLIKTRGQQATLRCSPISGHTSVYWYQQALGLGLQFLLWYDEGEERNRGNFPPRFSGRQFPNYSSELNVNALELEDSALYLCASSFQTGGTYGYTFGSGTRLTVV.

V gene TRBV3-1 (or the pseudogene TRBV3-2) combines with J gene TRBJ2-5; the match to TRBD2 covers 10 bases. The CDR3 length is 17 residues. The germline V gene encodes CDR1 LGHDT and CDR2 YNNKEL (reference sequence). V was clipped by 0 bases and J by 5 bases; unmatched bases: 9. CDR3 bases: TGTGCCAGCAGCCAAGATTTCAGCGGGAGGGGTTCGGAGACCCAGTACTTC. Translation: CASSQDFSGRGSETQYF.

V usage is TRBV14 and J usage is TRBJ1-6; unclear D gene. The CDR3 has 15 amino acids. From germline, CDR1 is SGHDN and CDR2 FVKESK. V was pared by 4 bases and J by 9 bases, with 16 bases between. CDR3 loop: CASSRTRTFFSPLHF. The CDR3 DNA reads TGTGCCAGCAGCCGGACCCGGACTTTTTTTTCACCCCTCCACTTT.